A single sample is the source of the 2 T cell receptor beta chains below, sequenced in a study of blood T cell repertoires in COVID-19. Sequenced by immunoSEQ multiplex PCR; TCRdb stores in-frame clones only, minus some. The sample lists approximately 69,000 clones; 80% to 85% were seen once. Sample: peripheral blood. These receptors were obtained from a woman in her sixties or seventies with acute or convalescent COVID-19.

The genes are TRBV7-2 and TRBJ1-2, with TRBD1 as a possible D gene (5 bases). V lost 5 bases and J 8 bases, leaving 24 bases between the germline ends. Germline loops: CDR1 SGHTA, CDR2 FQGNSA. There are 16 residues in the CDR3. The CDR3 DNA is TGTGCCAGCAGCGCCTCGAGGGGCTCAAGGGCGGGAGGCTACACCTTC. Its translation: CASSASRGSRAGGYTF.

The rearrangement uses TRBV6-6 and TRBJ2-5; 7 bases agree with TRBD1. The CDR3 is made up of 15 amino acids. V lost 2 bases and J lost 6; bases outside the gene matches: 9. Germline-derived CDR1 and CDR2 are MNHNY and SVGAGI (reference sequence). The CDR3 reads CASSYLAGRGKTQYF. In nucleotides, the CDR3 is TGTGCCAGCAGTTACCTCGCCGGCAGGGGGAAGACCCAGTACTTC.